This TCR beta chain was identified during a study of identifying expanded T cells in peripheral blood. Study-level points and caveats: Variance in clone template counts between approximately two-week samples significantly increased with total template count across all healthy donors. About 1.3 clones differed between technical replicates, versus around 15 and 19 over time.

In the case of this clone: Its target is unknown.

Trimming cost V 4 bases and J 2 bases, with 9 bases left between them. The germline V gene encodes CDR1 LNHDA and CDR2 SQIVND (reference sequence). CDR3 length: 14 amino acids. The table came from immunoSEQ multiplex PCR; TCRdb's copy has only in-frame clones and leaves some out. The data show approximately 86,000 clones, with about 85% seen just once and roughly 4.1% held by the top ten. During the collection period, no donor immune events like infections were recorded. Material for sequencing was blood. The chain uses TRBV19 and TRBJ1-5, with D unresolved. The receptor was derived from a person between 18 and 69 years old in good health. CDR3 in amino acids: CASSTKGGNQPQHF. CDR3 DNA: TGTGCCAGTAGTACGAAGGGAGGCAATCAGCCCCAGCATTTT.